These 24 T cell receptor beta chains came from one sample sequenced in a study of T cells in Graves' hyperthyroidism and ophthalmopathy. TCR beta CDR3 region amplification was performed from RNA transcripts. The HTBI primer set drove a first-round RT-PCR of the TCR CDR3. TCRdb redid the calling of the multiplex PCR reads with MiXCR, one entry per CDR3 protein. The sample has 400,000 to 550,000 distinct CDR3 sequences, 13% to 15% seen once; the top ten hold over 15%. Specimen: blood. These receptors all stem from a woman under 30 with Graves' hyperthyroidism.

This chain uses TRBV2 with TRBJ1-3; no definite D call. The CDR3 contains 15 residues. V lost 5 bases and J 0 bases, leaving 11 bases between the germline ends. CDR1 is SNHLY, CDR2 FYNNEI, per germline. In nucleotides, the CDR3 is TGTGCCAGCAGTAACAGCTTTACCTCTGGAAACACCATATATTTT. Translating it yields CASSNSFTSGNTIYF.

This chain joins TRBV12-3 or TRBV12-4 and TRBJ2-3, with TRBD2 matching over 8 bases. This CDR3 spans 15 amino acids. V trimming: 5 bases; J trimming: 5 bases; junction bases outside the gene matches: 9. The CDR3 reads CASSPQAGVGDTQYF. CDR3 sequence (DNA): TGTGCCAGCAGTCCTCAAGCGGGGGTAGGAGATACGCAGTATTTT.

The gene calls are TRBV6-1 and TRBJ2-7; 10 nucleotides agree with TRBD2. Germline V gives CDR1 MNHNS, CDR2 SASEGT. J gave up 2 bases and V 6 bases, and 10 bases lay outside the gene matches. The CDR3 loop spans 16 amino acids. DNA of the CDR3: TGTGCCAGCAGGGATCCTAGCGGGAGTCGAGCCTACGAGCAGTACTTC. Translating gives CASRDPSGSRAYEQYF.

This clonotype has just a few counts. The chain joins TRBV29-1 to TRBJ2-1, with D tentatively TRBD2 (6 bases). CDR1 and CDR2 from the germline V gene are SQVTM and ANQGSEA. The CDR3 runs 15 residues. V gave up 0 bases and J gave up 9 bases, with 18 bases separating them. The CDR3 protein is CSVEDRATSLSEQFF. The DNA for the CDR3 is TGCAGCGTTGAAGATCGTGCGACTAGTTTAAGTGAGCAGTTCTTC.

In this sample, this clonotype turned up a few times. The chain links TRBV5-1 to TRBJ2-4; perhaps D is TRBD1 or TRBD2 (5 bases each). V was pared by 2 bases and J by 5 bases, with 11 bases between. Germline lookup yields CDR1 SGHRS and CDR2 YFSETQ. The CDR3 covers 14 residues. CDR3 coding DNA: TGCGCCAGCAGCTTCCGAGGGACGGAAAACATTCAGTACTTC. This gives the protein CASSFRGTENIQYF.

This clonotype was counted ten times or more. V gene TRBV3-1 combines with J gene TRBJ2-7, with a possible D match to TRBD2 (6 bases). Germline V lookup: CDR1 LGHDT, CDR2 YNNKEL (reference sequence). The CDR3 is 15 amino acids. V was shortened by 1 base and J by 3 bases, with 13 bases between the two germline ends. As DNA, the CDR3 is TGTGCCAGCAGCCAAGCCCCGGGAGCGTTCTACGAGCAGTACTTC. Translated: CASSQAPGAFYEQYF.

This clonotype has a count of ten or more. The CDR3 DNA reads as TGTGCCAGCAGTCCCGGACAGGGATTCGAGCAGTACTTC. Translated: CASSPGQGFEQYF. V usage is TRBV27 and J usage is TRBJ2-7, with 8 bases matching TRBD1. CDR3 length: 13 amino acids. J lost 6 bases, V lost 5 bases, and 6 bases had no gene match. Germline CDR1 reads MNHEY; CDR2 reads SMNVEV (reference sequence).

Of note for this clonotype: Mismatch with germline at one junction end may stem from a read error. V gene TRBV10-3 combines with J gene TRBJ1-4; 7 bases align to TRBD1. Germline loops: CDR1 ENHRY, CDR2 SYGVKD. This CDR3 comprises 13 residues. The CDR3 sequence is CAVSVSTGEKLFF. In DNA form, the CDR3 reads TGTGCCGTCAGTGTGTCGACAGGGGAAAAACTGTTTTTT.

This clonotype was counted at least ten times. V gene TRBV24-1 combines with J gene TRBJ2-3, with 11 bases aligning to TRBD1. The CDR3 is made up of 17 amino acids. Unmatched junction bases numbered 11, after V lost 9 bases and J lost 1 base. CDR1 and CDR2 (germline): KGHDR, SFDVKD. CDR3 bases: TGTGCCACCTCTCCGGGACAGGGGGGCTTGGGCACAGATACGCAGTATTTT. This translates into CATSPGQGGLGTDTQYF.

J is TRBJ1-1 and V is TRBV7-2; 9 bases are shared with TRBD1. J was trimmed by 4 bases and V by 5 bases; bases with no gene match: 14. In germline, CDR1 is SGHTA, CDR2 FQGNSA. This CDR3 is built from 17 residues. The CDR3: CASSQPNRGRKVTEAFF. The CDR3 DNA reads as TGTGCCAGCAGCCAACCCAACAGGGGGCGGAAGGTCACTGAAGCTTTCTTT.

The chain has TRBV9 and TRBJ2-2, with TRBD1 matching 9 bases. This CDR3 comprises 14 residues. Germline V gene data show CDR1 as SGDLS and CDR2 as YYNGEE. V lost 1 base, J lost 6 bases, and 1 base stayed unmatched. The CDR3 DNA reads TGTGCCAGCAGCGTAACAGGGGGCTCCGGGGAGCTGTTTTTT. Translated: CASSVTGGSGELFF.

This clonotype was picked up a small number of times. The V call is TRBV7-6, the J call TRBJ2-7, with TRBD2 matching 10 bases. In germline, CDR1 is SGHVS, CDR2 FNYEAQ. V dropped 5 bases and J dropped 0; count of bases not matched to a gene: 10. The CDR3 has 17 residues. The CDR3 coding sequence is TGTGCCAGCAGCCCAGAGACTAGCGGGCCAAGCTCCTACGAGCAGTACGTC. Residues: CASSPETSGPSSYEQYV.

This clonotype was observed at least ten times. The V gene is TRBV2, the J gene TRBJ2-1; 7 bases line up with TRBD2. Germline V lookup: CDR1 SNHLY, CDR2 FYNNEI. The CDR3 is 15 residues long. V gave up 6 bases and J gave up 5 bases; unmatched junction bases: 10. This chain's CDR3 is CASRKLATSHNEQFF. CDR3 coding DNA: TGTGCCAGCAGAAAACTAGCGACTTCCCACAATGAGCAGTTCTTC.

This clonotype was detected ten times or more. V gene TRBV12-3 or TRBV12-4 combines with J gene TRBJ2-7; 12 nucleotides agree with TRBD2. The CDR3 runs 15 residues. Unmatched junction bases numbered 6, after V lost 5 bases and J lost 4 bases. The CDR3 protein is CASSPSGRGVYEQYV. CDR3 sequence (DNA): TGTGCCAGCAGTCCTAGCGGGAGGGGTGTGTACGAGCAGTACGTC.

This clonotype was found a few times. The genes are TRBV7-6 and TRBJ1-3, with D tentatively TRBD1 (6 bases). The CDR3 runs to 16 residues. Looked up from germline, CDR1 is SGHVS and CDR2 is FNYEAQ. V lost 1 base and J 3 bases, leaving 13 bases between the germline ends. In nucleotides, the CDR3 is TGTGCCAGCAGCTTAGTTGAGGGGGGCTATGGAAACACCATATATTTT. It is translated as CASSLVEGGYGNTIYF.

This clonotype was found a few times. V and J are TRBV12-3 or TRBV12-4 and TRBJ1-1, with D possibly being TRBD1 (5 bases). Trimming took off 2 bases at V and 1 base at J, with 14 bases between the two ends. This CDR3 spans 16 amino acids. CDR3 loop: CASSLSGRGANTEAFF. The DNA for the CDR3 is TGTGCCAGCAGTTTATCAGGGAGAGGAGCGAACACTGAAGCTTTCTTT.

This clonotype appeared a few times. A much larger clone is a single base away; this may be a read error. Here the CDR3 omits its conserved ending phenylalanine or tryptophan, so a read error is the likely source. V is TRBV11-2 and J is TRBJ1-2; D unclear. CDR3 length equals 14 residues. Deletions cut 0 bases from V and 5 bases from J, with 10 bases between. The V gene's germline CDR1 is SGHAT and CDR2 FQNNGV. The CDR3 region has the DNA TGTGCCAGCAGCTTAGATTCAAGAGGGTATGGCTACACCCTC. Its protein product is CASSLDSRGYGYTL.

This clonotype was observed a single time. The chain recombines TRBV2 with TRBJ1-1, with 10 bases fitting TRBD1. The CDR3 extends over 17 amino acids. Looked up from germline, CDR1 is SNHLY and CDR2 is FYNNEI. V lost 7 bases and J lost 2; bases outside the gene matches: 13. The CDR3 protein is CASTLRDRGLVNTEAFF. CDR3 DNA sequence: TGTGCCAGCACCCTACGGGACAGGGGATTAGTAAACACTGAAGCTTTCTTT. Combining the CDR3 with reference TRBV2 and TRBJ1-1 gives the whole variable domain EPEVTQTPSHQVTQMGQEVILRCVPISNHLYFYWYRQILGQKVEFLVSFYNNEISEKSEIFDDQFSVERPDGSNFTLKIRSTKLEDSAMYFCASTLRDRGLVNTEAFFGQGTRLTVV.

This clonotype occurred a few times. The J gene is TRBJ2-5, the V gene TRBV5-1, with TRBD1 matching 10 bases. Germline CDR1 is SGHRS and CDR2 is YFSETQ. With 4 bases clipped from V and 5 bases from J, the junction kept 8 bases outside the gene matches. The CDR3 extends over 15 amino acids. CDR3 DNA: TGCGCCAGCAGCGGGGGGACAGGGGTAACGGAGACCCAGTACTTC. It codes for CASSGGTGVTETQYF. The entire variable domain, with the rest obtained from reference TRBV5-1 and TRBJ2-5, is as follows: KAGVTQTPRYLIKTRGQQVTLSCSPISGHRSVSWYQQTPGQGLQFLFEYFSETQRNKGNFPGRFSGRQFSNSRSEMNVSTLELGDSALYLCASSGGTGVTETQYFGPGTRLLVL.

The chain links TRBV5-1 to TRBJ2-7, with 7 positions matching TRBD1. Per germline, CDR1 SGHRS and CDR2 YFSETQ. The ends lost 5 bases at V and 3 bases at J; junction bases unmatched: 8. This CDR3 region has 14 residues. Here the CDR3 DNA reads TGCGCCAGCAGACCCGGGACAGCTGACTACGAGCAGTACTTC. Amino acids: CASRPGTADYEQYF.

The chain has TRBV29-1 and TRBJ1-2; TRBD1 might be the D (5 bases). Per the germline V gene, CDR1 is SQVTM and CDR2 is ANQGSEA. V lost 7 bases, J lost 8 bases, and 17 bases lay in between. CDR3 length: 12 residues. CDR3 coding DNA: TGCAGCGGTGGAGAAGGGGCTAGCGGCTACACCTTC. The encoded protein is CSGGEGASGYTF.

This clonotype was seen repeatedly, ten times or more. V and J are TRBV13 and TRBJ2-2; D remains unclear. Trimming removed 3 bases from V and 6 bases from J, with 11 bases in between. The germline CDR1 and CDR2 sequences are PRHDT and FYEKMQ (reference sequence). The CDR3 runs 14 residues. The CDR3 is CASSFPPPPGELFF. The CDR3 nucleotides are TGTGCCAGCAGCTTTCCGCCTCCGCCCGGGGAGCTGTTTTTT. The complete variable domain, with remaining parts taken from reference TRBV13 and TRBJ2-2, reads AAGVIQSPRHLIKEKRETATLKCYPIPRHDTVYWYQQGPGQDPQFLISFYEKMQSDKGSIPDRFSAQQFSDYHSELNMSSLELGDSALYFCASSFPPPPGELFFGEGSRLTVL.

This clonotype was counted at least ten times. The chain combines TRBV30 with TRBJ1-4; D not certain. Germline V lookup: CDR1 GTSNPN, CDR2 SVGIG (reference sequence). Trimming took off 5 bases at V and 7 bases at J, with 17 bases between the two ends. The CDR3 contains 14 residues. DNA of the CDR3: TGTGCCTGGGAGATTGGAGGATCTCCTGAAAAACTGTTTTTT. This gives the protein CAWEIGGSPEKLFF.

At least ten counts were recorded for this clonotype. The chain is built from TRBV19 and TRBJ2-1; 9 nucleotides align to TRBD2. The ends lost 3 bases at V and 9 bases at J; junction bases unmatched: 9. The CDR3 length is 15 residues. Germline loops: CDR1 LNHDA, CDR2 SQIVND (reference sequence). In nucleotides, the CDR3 is TGTGCCAGTAGTATCGGTAGCGGGAGTTTGGGTGAGCAGTTCTTC. This sequence encodes CASSIGSGSLGEQFF.